These 4 T cell receptor beta chains came from one sample sequenced in a study of early T cells in non-severe SARS-CoV-2 infection. MiXCR was run by TCRdb on the 5' RACE reads, yielding one entry per CDR3 protein. The sample records around 32,000 distinct CDR3 sequences, 5.7% being singletons. Source material: whole blood. Every receptor here comes from an adult who was a healthcare worker with PCR-confirmed SARS-CoV-2 infection or an uninfected control (not recorded which).

The sample holds many counts of this clonotype. V usage is TRBV11-1 and J usage is TRBJ2-2; unclear D gene. The V gene's germline CDR1 is SGHAT and CDR2 FQDESV (reference sequence). The CDR3 is 14 residues long. Trimming left V 1 base short and J 6 bases short, with 9 bases between. CDR3 sequence (DNA): TGTGCCAGCAGCTTAGACAGAAGACCCGGGGAGCTGTTTTTT. It codes for CASSLDRRPGELFF.

This clonotype was detected only a few times. The rearrangement joins TRBV18 to TRBJ1-5, with a weak D call TRBD1 (6 bases). The length of the CDR3 is 17 residues. The V and J ends lost 0 bases and 2 bases respectively, with 14 bases between them. In germline, CDR1 is KGHSH, CDR2 LQKENI. As DNA, the CDR3 is TGTGCCAGCTCACCACCAAGGAACAGGGAAGGCAATCAGCCCCAGCATTTT. This gives the protein CASSPPRNREGNQPQHF.

A word on this clonotype: With a much larger clone just one base away, this may be a read error. This chain connects TRBV28 to TRBJ1-1; D is uncertain. The CDR3 has 13 amino acids. The germline V gene encodes CDR1 MDHEN and CDR2 SYDVKM. CDR3 in amino acids: CVSSLSWGTEAFF. In DNA, the CDR3 is TGTGTCAGCAGTTTAAGTTGGGGCACTGAAGCTTTCTTT.

This clonotype was detected ten times or more. This chain links TRBV29-1 with TRBJ2-3; the D gene is possibly TRBD1 (6 bases). Germline V lookup: CDR1 SQVTM, CDR2 ANQGSEA. Between the trimmed V and J ends, which lost 0 bases and 0 bases, there was a span of 16 bases. The CDR3 length is 17 residues. The CDR3 bases are TGCAGCGTTGAAGATCACTGGGGGCGTACTAGCACAGATACGCAGTATTTT. Its protein product is CSVEDHWGRTSTDTQYF.